Included here is one T cell receptor (beta chain) sequence, with context. Its antigen is still unknown. The data derive from a study of cytomegalovirus exposure and HLA in healthy donors listed by TCRdb under 2017. The study in broad terms: In an earlier analysis of roughly 500 of the donors, approximately 300 Gb of sequence data and approximately 100 million unique TCR beta sequences from 150 million to 200 million T cells were reported. About 310 gigabases of sequencing data and 78 million or so unique TCR sequences were included in an early release covering 500 to 750 HLA-typed donors. Of the roughly 400 genotyped donors, roughly 80% were placed in the genetic ancestry cluster associated with self-reported Caucasian donors. The aim of the study was to test whether cataloging public T cell receptors could identify signatures of past pathogen exposure. The T cell repertoires of 550 to 850 subjects were profiled by immunosequencing and related to cytomegalovirus serostatus. Besides the first cohort of approximately 710 subjects, a separate validation cohort made up of 120 different subjects was used. High-throughput TCR immunosequencing, statistical association of individual TCRs with disease status, and machine learning were combined to predict cytomegalovirus infection status. A later analysis re-analyzed previously published TCR beta repertoires from 550 to 700 donors and added high-resolution HLA genotyping to study TCR occurrence patterns. In the later analysis, no new phenotypic data were used to find candidate immune exposures; instead, reliance was placed on TCR beta sequences and their occurrence across donors. An earlier analysis of 587 of the donors applied high-throughput TCR beta sequencing to assess whether each TCR beta V gene segment acted as functional or pseudogenic. Donor age, sex, ethnicity and CMV serostatus were collected together with the repertoire data. Genome-wide SNP genotypes for about 60% of the roughly 670 donors were used in a later genetic analysis, which treated that subset as a discovery cohort. All discovery cohort repertoires had been generated on a single sequencing platform. Class I and class II HLA loci were covered by the typing at four-digit resolution. Typing coverage varied by locus: about 620-640 donors for A, B, C, DRB1 and DQB1; under 550 for DQA1; about 570 for DPA1; more than 450 for DPB1. Four or five DR-DQ haplotypes were treated as single units for association and clustering because of strong linkage in the cohort. On average, over 200,000 unique TCR beta nucleotide sequences were sequenced per donor among some 430 genotyped donors of the cohort, with about 19% of those sequences being non-productive.

Receptor libraries were prepared by the immunoSEQ multiplex PCR assay. The multiplex PCR relied on a mix of 60 forward primers for TCR Vbeta segments and 13 reverse primers for TCR Jbeta segments. The CDR3 region of rearranged TCR beta genes was amplified from genomic DNA with a multiplex PCR assay. The amplified TCR beta libraries were sequenced on the Illumina HiSeq System as 87-base-pair reads. The original pipeline was this. A later analysis counted tens of millions of unique TCR beta chains across the 600 to 850 repertoires, and roughly 11 million of these chains were shared by at least two donors. Raw reads were error-corrected and collapsed into unique sequences with a nearest-neighbor algorithm that merged closely related sequences to remove PCR and sequencing errors. V, D and J gene segments were assigned by aligning CDR3 sequences to IMGT reference sequences. Each retained sequence needed at least a six-nucleotide match to both a V gene segment and a J gene segment. Rearrangements were classified as productive when the CDR3 lacked stop codons and remained in frame with V and J, and all other rearrangements were classified as non-productive. Following IMGT convention, CDR3 was defined as the stretch from the second conserved V-encoded cysteine to the conserved J-encoded phenylalanine. The earlier analysis of roughly 590 of the donors excluded any sequence lacking an unambiguous match to a single V gene segment. An earlier analysis of a few hundred of the donors called V segments functional above 56.7% productive rearrangements and segregating when the between-donor standard deviation exceeded 5%. A statistical classification framework was developed to diagnose cytomegalovirus status using the catalog of TCR beta chain sequences. V and J gene assignment, in a later analysis, came from comparing TCR nucleotide sequences with IMGT/GENE-DB human TR gene sequences. Using the TCRdist pipeline, a later analysis assigned CDR3 sequences along with most-parsimonious VDJ recombination scenarios. A later analysis defined each TCR beta chain by its CDR3 amino acid sequence plus V-gene family, and excluded reads lacking a unique V-gene family. As a way to deal with suspected cross-contamination and a sequencing artifact, a later analysis dropped under 600 nucleotide sequences that were highly shared and had low generation probability. For each public chain, a later analysis derived a clonal expansion index from normalized ranks of inferred template counts within each repertoire. In a later analysis, generation probabilities were computed using a VDJ recombination model fitted to out-of-frame rearrangements, and the results were checked against IGoR. Hypergeometric tests were used in a later analysis to score TCR-TCR, TCR-HLA and TCR-CMV co-occurrence, with a repertoire-size bias correction applied to the TCR pairs. In a later analysis, false discovery rates were estimated by permuting HLA or CMV assignments 20 times. In a later analysis, co-occurring TCRs were grouped using DBSCAN, and TCRdist sequence similarity was added for clustering within HLA-allele-positive subsets. Repertoires with fewer than 30,000 or more than 120,000 public chains, plus five repertoires with anomalous nucleotide sharing, were excluded from co-occurrence clustering. As stored in TCRdb, this immuneACCESS dataset retains in-frame rearrangements with V and J assigned. A fraction of the clones does not appear; measured against another copy, unresolved V genes explain less than half of the discrepancy, and the remainder lacks a known reason. From that table come the V and J calls and clone size; the DNA was used to work out D and trimming. The table for this sample lists about 60,000 clones. 15% of the sample lies in the top ten.

The cohort comprised 710 or so healthy bone marrow donors. Cohort members were all nominally healthy when sampled, although unrecorded immune exposures were likely present. The donor was CMV seronegative and was included in the group of hundreds of seronegative cohort members. Every donor gave a peripheral blood sample, and the peripheral blood mononuclear cells from that sample were used for TCR beta sequencing. The Qiagen DNeasy Blood Extraction Kit was used to extract genomic DNA from the blood cell samples. Broader findings and caveats from the paper: A further reported finding was that TCR beta sequences accurately predicted the HLA-A and HLA-B alleles for most subjects in the first cohort. The presence/absence analyses assumed that sequencing depth was roughly uniform across donors, and that assumption may not be true. Because counts were too low, about 18 rarely observed V segments, including chromosome 9 orphons, were excluded from the earlier analysis of 587 of the donors. In a later analysis, HLA-associated TCR beta chains showed more clonal expansion and lower generation probabilities than non-associated chains that were equally common. Cytomegalovirus status was reported to be diagnosed by the classifier with high specificity and sensitivity in both the original and validation cohorts. Linkage disequilibrium might explain the correlated functional status among segregating V segments, but an unknown experimental factor could not be excluded. When HLA alleles, especially DR and DQ, strongly co-occurred, attributing TCR associations to individual alleles was difficult. Several of the top co-occurrence clusters appeared to be linked to parvovirus B19, influenza, CMV and Epstein-Barr virus, according to a later analysis. Only TCR beta chains were sequenced in this cohort, and the absence of alpha or paired-chain data limited detectable features. In a later analysis, some 17,000 TCR beta sequences were associated with specific HLA alleles at a false discovery rate of 0.05. Most TCR sequences were seen in very few donors, while some public TCRs were found in many individuals. A later genetic analysis associated a missense DCLRE1C variant with V-gene and J-gene trimming of TCR beta chains, and an independent cohort replicated the association. According to a later analysis, TCR association rates differed among HLA loci, with DRB1 alleles showing the most associated TCRs and HLA-C alleles showing the fewest. A cluster of highly shared sequence variants was judged likely to represent a technical artifact of the sequencing pipeline. Because the 87-base-pair reads could not distinguish some IMGT-functional V segments, including TRBV6-2 and TRBV6-3, those segments were excluded. The authors suggested that the approach could potentially be generalized to other disease states and immunological phenotypes. HLA typing was unavailable for some donors at each locus, so association tests used only the typed subset. In an earlier analysis of over 550 of the donors, most TCR beta V segments were observed in productive rearrangements about 90% or about 30% of the time, broadly matching IMGT annotations. The only immune exposure information available for the cohort was CMV serostatus. Compared with the approximately 720-donor mean, donors in an Asian-associated ancestry cluster had fewer N-insertions in productive TCRs, according to a later genetic analysis. A later analysis found that most CMV-associated TCR beta chains appeared HLA-restricted, with HLA associations seemingly driven largely by CMV exposure. A few of the identified cytomegalovirus-associated TCR beta chains were confirmed in vitro to be specific for cytomegalovirus antigens. A total of 150 or so TCR beta chains were listed by the study as associated with cytomegalovirus.

From the cysteine through the phenylalanine, the CDR3 covers 16 amino acids. The CDR3 DNA has 48 bases and is translated from base 1. V is cut by 0 bases and J by 0 bases, and the space between the germline ends is 10 bases. Looking up the germline V gene (reference sequence) yields CDR1 SGHNT and CDR2 YYREEE. Specimen: PBMCs. This receptor chain uses TRBV5-4 and TRBJ2-1; D gene: possibly TRBD2, on 6 matching bases. This TCR derives from a boy between 10 and 17 years old in good health and CMV-seronegative. In nucleotide form, the sequence is TGTGCCAGCAGCTTGGGGGCGGGGAGCTCCTACAATGAGCAGTTCTTC. It translates to CASSLGAGSSYNEQFF.